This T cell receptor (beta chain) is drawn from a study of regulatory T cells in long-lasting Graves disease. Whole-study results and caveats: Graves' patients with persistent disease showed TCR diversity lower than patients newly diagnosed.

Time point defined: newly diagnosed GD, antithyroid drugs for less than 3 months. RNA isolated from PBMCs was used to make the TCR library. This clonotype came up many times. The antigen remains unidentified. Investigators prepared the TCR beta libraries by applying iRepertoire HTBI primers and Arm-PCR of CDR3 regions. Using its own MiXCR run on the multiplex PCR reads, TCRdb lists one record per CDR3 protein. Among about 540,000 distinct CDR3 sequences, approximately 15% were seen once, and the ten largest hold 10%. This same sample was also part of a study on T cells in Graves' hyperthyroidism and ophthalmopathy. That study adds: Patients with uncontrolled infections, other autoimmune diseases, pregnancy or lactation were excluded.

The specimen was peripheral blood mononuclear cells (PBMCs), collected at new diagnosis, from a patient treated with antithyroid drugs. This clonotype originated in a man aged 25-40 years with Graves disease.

The CDR3 region has the DNA TGTGCCAGCAGCTTAGGCGAATCCCGTGAGCTGTTTTTT. Its protein product is CASSLGESRELFF. V gene TRBV11-3 combines with J gene TRBJ2-2; the D is unclear. Germline values: CDR1 SGHNT, CDR2 YENEEA. Trimming left V 1 base short and J 11 bases short, with 11 bases between. CDR3 size: 13 residues.